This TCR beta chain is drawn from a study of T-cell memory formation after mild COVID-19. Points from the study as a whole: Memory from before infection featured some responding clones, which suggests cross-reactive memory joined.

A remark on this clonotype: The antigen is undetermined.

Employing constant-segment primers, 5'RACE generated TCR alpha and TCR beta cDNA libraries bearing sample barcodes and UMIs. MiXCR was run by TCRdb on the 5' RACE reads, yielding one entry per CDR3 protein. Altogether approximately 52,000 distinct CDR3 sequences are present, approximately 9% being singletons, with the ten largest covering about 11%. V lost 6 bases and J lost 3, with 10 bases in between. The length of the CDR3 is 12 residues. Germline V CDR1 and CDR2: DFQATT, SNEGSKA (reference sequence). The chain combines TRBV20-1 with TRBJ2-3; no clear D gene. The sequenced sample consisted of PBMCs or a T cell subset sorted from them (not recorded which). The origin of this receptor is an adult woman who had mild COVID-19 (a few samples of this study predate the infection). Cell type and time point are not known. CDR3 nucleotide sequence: TGCAGTGCGCCGCACGGGACAGATACGCAGTATTTT. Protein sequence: CSAPHGTDTQYF.